This TCR beta chain was retrieved from a study of blood T cell repertoires in COVID-19. Overall study: There were acute and convalescent COVID-19 samples, and they came from the United States, Italy and Spain. Nucleic acid was either cDNA or gDNA, and it came from T cells, B-cell-depleted T cells, or PBMCs.

In the original analysis: Reference gene primer amplification yielded estimated nucleated cell counts. TCRdb's copy holds only in-frame clones and misses some; the assay was immunoSEQ multiplex PCR. D and trimming come from the DNA, and the V and J calls and clone size come from that table. The sample shows 15,000 to 20,000 clones, 85% to 90% of them seen only once. What was sequenced was peripheral blood. The clonotype originates from a human donor with active COVID-19. The donor label of this sample is uncertain.

For the CDR3, the DNA is TGCGCCAGCAGCCAAGATCCGGGGACTAATGAAAAACTGTTTTTT. Encoded protein: CASSQDPGTNEKLFF. The chain uses TRBV4-3 and TRBJ1-4; D ambiguous. V was trimmed by 0 bases and J by 2 bases, leaving 7 bases between them. CDR1 LGHNA and CDR2 YSLEER come from the germline V gene. The CDR3 is 15 amino acids.